The entry below gives a single T cell receptor (beta chain) sequence along with its context. There is no known antigen for this receptor. Base-call qualities are not available, and no considerably larger clone is one nucleotide away. Libraries were made using the immunoSEQ multiplex PCR assay. A mixture of 60 forward primers for TCR Vbeta segments and 13 reverse primers for TCR Jbeta segments was used in the multiplex PCR. The CDR3 region of rearranged TCR beta genes was amplified from genomic DNA by a multiplex PCR assay. Amplified TCR beta libraries were sequenced as 87-base-pair reads on the Illumina HiSeq System. As for the original processing: In a later analysis, 77 million or so unique TCR beta chains were counted across the approximately 640 repertoires, and roughly 10 million of these chains were shared by at least two donors. A nearest-neighbor algorithm error-corrected the raw reads and collapsed the reads into unique sequences, merging closely related sequences to remove PCR and sequencing errors. To assign V, D and J gene segments, CDR3 sequences were aligned to IMGT reference sequences. For a sequence to be retained, at least a six-nucleotide match to both a V gene segment and a J gene segment was required. Rearrangements were classified as productive when the CDR3 lacked stop codons and remained in frame with V and J, and all other rearrangements were classified as non-productive. CDR3 was defined according to IMGT convention as the region running from the second conserved V-encoded cysteine to the conserved J-encoded phenylalanine. In an earlier analysis of around 600 of the donors, sequences lacking an unambiguous match to a single V gene segment were excluded. An earlier analysis of roughly 590 of the donors called V segments functional above 56.7% productive rearrangements and segregating when the between-donor standard deviation exceeded 5%. A statistical classification framework was built to diagnose cytomegalovirus status from the catalog of TCR beta chain sequences. In a later analysis, TCR nucleotide sequences were compared against IMGT/GENE-DB human TR gene sequences so that V and J genes could be assigned. Using the TCRdist pipeline, a later analysis assigned CDR3 sequences along with most-parsimonious VDJ recombination scenarios. In a later analysis, every TCR beta chain was defined by the combination of its CDR3 amino acid sequence and its V-gene family, and reads without a unique V-gene family were dropped. As a way to deal with suspected cross-contamination and a sequencing artifact, a later analysis dropped 592 nucleotide sequences that were highly shared and had low generation probability. In a later analysis, a clonal expansion index for each public chain was calculated from normalized within-repertoire ranks of inferred template counts. A later analysis computed generation probabilities with a VDJ recombination model fitted to out-of-frame rearrangements, and checked the results against IGoR. In a later analysis, TCR-TCR, TCR-HLA and TCR-CMV co-occurrence was scored with hypergeometric tests, and a repertoire-size bias correction was applied to TCR pairs. To estimate false discovery rates, a later analysis permuted the HLA or CMV assignments 20 times. In a later analysis, co-occurring TCRs were grouped using DBSCAN, with TCRdist sequence similarity added in when clustering inside HLA-allele-positive subsets. For co-occurrence clustering, repertoires with fewer than 30,000 or more than 120,000 public chains were excluded, along with roughly five repertoires with anomalous nucleotide sharing. As stored in TCRdb, this immuneACCESS dataset retains in-frame rearrangements with V and J assigned. A fraction of the clones does not appear; measured against another copy, unresolved V genes explain less than half of the discrepancy, and the remainder lacks a known reason. The V and J calls and clone size were taken over from that table, and D and trimming were inferred from the DNA. Recorded for this sample are about 83,000 clones; more than 60% of them occurred a single time. In total, the top ten clones hold under 7% of the sample.

The cohort was made up of approximately 670 healthy bone marrow donors. At the time of sampling, every cohort member was nominally healthy, though immune exposures that went unrecorded were likely present. The donor was CMV seropositive and belonged to the group of 250 to 300 seropositive cohort members. Each donor provided a peripheral blood sample, and peripheral blood mononuclear cells were used for TCR beta sequencing. Genomic DNA extraction from the blood cell samples was performed with the Qiagen DNeasy Blood Extraction Kit. This entry belongs to a study of cytomegalovirus exposure and HLA in healthy donors (dated by TCRdb to the late 2010s). Study-level background: In an earlier analysis of fewer than 750 of the donors, about 260 Gb of sequence data and 90 million to 120 million unique TCR beta sequences from 180 million or so T cells were reported. An early release that covered fewer than 800 HLA-typed donors contained approximately 300 gigabases of sequencing data and about 93 million unique TCR sequences. Of the 300 to 400 genotyped donors, roughly 80% fell in the genetic ancestry cluster associated with self-reported Caucasian donors. The study was designed to test whether signatures of past pathogen exposure could be identified by cataloging public T cell receptors. The study profiled the T cell repertoires of more than 500 subjects by immunosequencing and related them to cytomegalovirus serostatus. Along with the roughly 700-subject first cohort, a separate validation cohort of over a hundred different subjects was used. To predict cytomegalovirus infection status, the study combined high-throughput TCR immunosequencing, statistical association of individual TCRs with disease status, and machine learning. In a later analysis, previously published TCR beta repertoires from roughly 710 donors were re-analyzed and high-resolution HLA genotyping was added so that TCR occurrence patterns could be studied. Rather than drawing on any new phenotypic data, the later analysis identified candidate immune exposures from TCR beta sequences and the way those sequences occurred across donors. To decide whether each TCR beta V gene segment behaved as functional or pseudogenic, an earlier analysis of some 600 of the donors relied on high-throughput TCR beta sequencing. Donor age, sex, ethnicity and CMV serostatus were collected together with the repertoire data. A later genetic analysis took genome-wide SNP genotypes for about 55% of the 666 donors and used that subset as a discovery cohort. All discovery cohort repertoires had been generated on a single sequencing platform. Class I and class II HLA loci were covered by the typing at four-digit resolution. Typing coverage differed by locus: A, B, C, DRB1 and DQB1 were typed in roughly 629-630 donors, DQA1 in about 500, DPA1 in 600 to 610, and DPB1 in 400 to 480. Because of strong linkage in the cohort, roughly five DR-DQ haplotypes were treated as single units for association and clustering. Across approximately 420 genotyped donors of the cohort, an average of approximately 240,000 unique TCR beta nucleotide sequences per donor were sequenced, and 15% to 20% of those sequences were non-productive. The study at large found these results: Correlated functional status among segregating V segments might be attributable to linkage disequilibrium, but an unknown experimental factor could not be ruled out. HLA typing was unavailable for some donors at each locus, so association tests used only the typed subset. In a later analysis, several top co-occurrence clusters were reported to appear linked to parvovirus B19, influenza, CMV and Epstein-Barr virus. An earlier analysis of several hundred of the donors showed that most TCR beta V segments appeared in productive rearrangements either about 90% or about 30% of the time, which broadly matched IMGT annotations. The sequencing pipeline was judged likely to have produced a cluster of highly shared sequence variants as a technical artifact. According to the authors, the approach could potentially be generalized to other disease states and immunological phenotypes. A later analysis found that HLA-associated TCR beta chains were more clonally expanded and had lower generation probabilities than equally common non-associated chains. Presence/absence analyses assumed roughly uniform sequencing depth across donors, an assumption that may not hold. A further reported finding was that TCR beta sequences accurately predicted the HLA-A and HLA-B alleles for most subjects in the first cohort. In a later analysis, the rate of TCR association differed among HLA loci, with DRB1 alleles having the most associated TCRs and HLA-C alleles having the fewest. Some IMGT-functional V segments, including TRBV6-2 and TRBV6-3, could not be distinguished by the 87-base-pair reads and were therefore excluded. In a later genetic analysis, a missense DCLRE1C variant was associated with V-gene and J-gene trimming of TCR beta chains, and the association was replicated in an independent cohort. In the study, about 150 TCR beta chains were listed as associated with cytomegalovirus. Cytomegalovirus status was reported to be diagnosed by the classifier with high specificity and sensitivity in both the original and validation cohorts. The cohort was sequenced for TCR beta chains only, and without alpha or paired-chain data the features that could be detected were limited. Specific HLA alleles were associated with 16,951 TCR beta sequences at a false discovery rate of 0.05 in a later analysis. Most TCR sequences were observed very rarely across donors, whereas some public TCRs were present in many individuals. According to a later genetic analysis, donors in an Asian-associated ancestry cluster had fewer N-insertions in productive TCRs than the roughly 700-donor mean. A few of the identified cytomegalovirus-associated TCR beta chains were confirmed in vitro to be specific for cytomegalovirus antigens. A later analysis found that most CMV-associated TCR beta chains appeared HLA-restricted, with HLA associations seemingly driven largely by CMV exposure. For the cohort, immune exposure information was limited to CMV serostatus. Because counts were too low, roughly 16 rarely observed V segments, including chromosome 9 orphons, were left out of the earlier analysis of 587 of the donors. Strong co-occurrence of HLA alleles, especially DR and DQ, made assigning TCR associations to individual alleles difficult.

The CDR3 runs 15 residues from the cysteine to the phenylalanine. Only the CDR3 DNA stays, 45 bases, in frame from base 1. V and J lose 3 bases and 7 bases, and a span of 16 bases separates them. CDR1 and CDR2 are drawn from the germline V gene: KGHSH, LQKENI. Sequencing was performed on PBMCs. This TCR was sampled from a man younger than 35 in good health and CMV-seropositive. In this chain, TRBV18 is recombined with TRBJ2-1; the D segment could be TRBD2, given 5 matching bases. Here is the DNA: TGTGCCAGCTCACCGGCCGACCTCCCGGGGAATGAGCAGTTCTTC. The encoded protein is CASSPADLPGNEQFF.